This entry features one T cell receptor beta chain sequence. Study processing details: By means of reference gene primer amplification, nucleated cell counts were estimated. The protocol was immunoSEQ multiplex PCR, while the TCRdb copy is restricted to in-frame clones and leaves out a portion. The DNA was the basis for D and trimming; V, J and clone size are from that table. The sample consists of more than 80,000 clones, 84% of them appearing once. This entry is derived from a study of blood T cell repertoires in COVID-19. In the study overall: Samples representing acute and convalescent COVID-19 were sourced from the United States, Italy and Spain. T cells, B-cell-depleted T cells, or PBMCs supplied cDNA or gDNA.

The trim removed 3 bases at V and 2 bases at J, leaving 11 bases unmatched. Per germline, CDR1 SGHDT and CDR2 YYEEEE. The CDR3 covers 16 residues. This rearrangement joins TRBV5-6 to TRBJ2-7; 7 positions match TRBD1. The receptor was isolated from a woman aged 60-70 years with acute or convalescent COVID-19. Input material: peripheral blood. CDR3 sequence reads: CASSSVRGQKTYEQYF. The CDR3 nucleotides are TGTGCCAGCAGCTCGGTGAGGGGACAGAAGACCTACGAGCAGTACTTC.